A single sample is the source of the 26 T cell receptor beta chains below, sequenced in a study of T cell responses to AZD1222 COVID-19 vaccine. Libraries were prepared by immunoSEQ multiplex PCR; TCRdb keeps only in-frame clonotypes and omits some of them. This repertoire shows 65,000 to 90,000 clones, approximately 88% found once; its top ten account for around 20%. Here the sequenced sample was peripheral blood, taken on day 0 of AZD1222 vaccination. These receptors were obtained from an adult in good health.

The chain carries TRBV7-3 and TRBJ2-2; TRBD2 agrees at 8 bases. This CDR3 has 16 amino acids. Germline trimming cut 5 bases from V and 7 bases from J; bases unmatched to any gene: 12. Germline V gene lookup returns CDR1 SGHTA and CDR2 FQGTGA. CDR3 sequence: CASSVQPTSAGGELFF. CDR3 nucleotides: TGTGCCAGCAGCGTACAGCCGACTAGCGCGGGCGGGGAGCTGTTTTTT.

The chain couples TRBV5-6 to TRBJ2-2; TRBD1 is a possible D gene (5 bases). Between the trimmed V and J ends, which lost 0 bases and 6 bases, there was a span of 12 bases. Germline CDR1 SGHDT, CDR2 YYEEEE. The CDR3 covers 15 residues. CDR3 nucleotides: TGTGCCAGCAGCTTGGGACAGTGGGTGGCCGGGGAGCTGTTTTTT. It specifies CASSLGQWVAGELFF. Full variable domain (rest looked up from reference TRBV5-6 and TRBJ2-2): DAGVTQSPTHLIKTRGQQVTLRCSPKSGHDTVSWYQQALGQGPQFIFQYYEEEERQRGNFPDRFSGHQFPNYSSELNVNALLLGDSALYLCASSLGQWVAGELFFGEGSRLTVL.

The chain links TRBV4-1 to TRBJ2-2; 10 bases fit TRBD1. J gave up 2 bases and V 3 bases, and 9 bases lay outside the gene matches. The CDR3 is 18 amino acids. Germline loops: CDR1 MGHRA, CDR2 YSYEKL. The CDR3 DNA reads as TGCGCCAGCAGCCAGACCCGGGACAGGGGACGAAACACCGGGGAGCTGTTTTTT. Its translation: CASSQTRDRGRNTGELFF.

The chain uses TRBV28 and TRBJ1-3; D uncertain. Germline assignment: CDR1 MDHEN and CDR2 SYDVKM. The CDR3 contains 15 residues. Trimming cost V 7 bases and J 0 bases, with 13 bases left between them. The CDR3 sequence: CASTLDGSSGNTIYF. CDR3 DNA: TGTGCCAGCACCCTCGACGGGAGCTCTGGAAACACCATATATTTT. Full variable domain (outside the CDR3, taken from reference TRBV28 and TRBJ1-3): DVKVTQSSRYLVKRTGEKVFLECVQDMDHENMFWYRQDPGLGLRLIYFSYDVKMKEKGDIPEGYSVSREKKERFSLILESASTNQTSMYLCASTLDGSSGNTIYFGEGSWLTVV.

The J gene is TRBJ1-5, the V gene TRBV2; TRBD1 might be the D (5 bases). There are 14 residues in the CDR3. V gave up 10 bases and J gave up 1 base, with 14 bases separating them. The germline CDR1 and CDR2 sequences are SNHLY and FYNNEI. CDR3 loop: CANRFGVSNQPQHF. Written as DNA, the CDR3 is TGTGCCAACAGGTTTGGGGTGAGCAATCAGCCCCAGCATTTT.

The genes are TRBV9 and TRBJ2-7; unclear D gene. V lost 0 bases and J lost 5, with 9 bases in between. The CDR3 is made up of 13 amino acids. The germline CDR1 and CDR2 sequences are SGDLS and YYNGEE. DNA of the CDR3: TGTGCCAGCAGCGTAGATATGGGCCACGAGCAGTACTTC. It yields the protein CASSVDMGHEQYF.

The chain uses TRBV10-2 and TRBJ2-3; 15 nucleotides agree with TRBD2. J gave up 0 bases and V 4 bases, and 8 bases lay outside the gene matches. This CDR3 is built from 19 residues. Germline-derived CDR1 and CDR2 are WSHSY and SAAADI. The CDR3 DNA reads as TGCGCCAGCAGTGGGGGACTAGCGGGAGGTTCCACTAGCACAGATACGCAGTATTTT. This sequence encodes CASSGGLAGGSTSTDTQYF.

This clone has just one count. The V gene is TRBV4-3, the J gene TRBJ1-1, with D unclear. Germline lookup yields CDR1 LGHNA and CDR2 YSLEER. Trimming pared 2 bases from V and 1 base from J, leaving 5 bases between. This CDR3 contains 13 residues. The CDR3 protein is CASSQTTNTEAFF. CDR3 DNA: TGCGCCAGCAGCCAAACCACGAACACTGAAGCTTTCTTT.

V usage is TRBV29-1 and J usage is TRBJ2-7, with D perhaps TRBD1 (6 bases). Germline V gives CDR1 SQVTM, CDR2 ANQGSEA. The CDR3 covers 12 residues. Deletions cut 5 bases from V and 6 bases from J, with 14 bases between. The CDR3 sequence: CSVSTGGLEQYF. CDR3 DNA sequence: TGCAGCGTTTCGACAGGCGGACTCGAGCAGTACTTC.

This chain joins TRBV6-4 and TRBJ2-1, with TRBD2 identical over 12 bases. V lost 4 bases and J lost 6; bases outside the gene matches: 4. This CDR3 has 15 amino acids. CDR1 is MRHNA, CDR2 SNTAGT, per germline. CDR3 protein: CASSGGLAGRNEQFF. For the CDR3, the DNA is TGTGCCAGCAGTGGGGGACTAGCGGGCCGCAATGAGCAGTTCTTC.

The chain uses TRBV18 and TRBJ1-6; TRBD1 agrees at 7 bases. The CDR3 runs to 12 residues. CDR1 and CDR2 from the germline V gene are KGHSH and LQKENI. Losses at the gene ends were 5 bases for V and 10 bases for J; bases not matched to a gene: 2. This CDR3 is CASSTGDSPLHF. The DNA of the CDR3 is TGTGCCAGCTCAACAGGGGACTCACCCCTCCACTTT.

The gene calls are TRBV7-9 and TRBJ2-7; 7 bases map to TRBD2. CDR1 SEHNR and CDR2 FQNEAQ come from the germline V gene (reference sequence). The ends lost 3 bases at V and 4 bases at J; junction bases unmatched: 6. The CDR3 consists of 14 residues. CDR3: CASSFTGGGYEQYF. CDR3 bases: TGTGCCAGCAGCTTCACGGGAGGTGGGTACGAGCAGTACTTC.

The table lists this clone with a few counts. J is TRBJ2-1 and V is TRBV7-6; TRBD2 agrees at 11 bases. V lost 1 base and J lost 2; bases outside the gene matches: 4. This CDR3 comprises 17 residues. CDR1 and CDR2 from the germline V gene are SGHVS and FNYEAQ. DNA of the CDR3: TGTGCCAGCAGCTTAGAGGGGACTAGCGGCACCTACAATGAGCAGTTCTTC. Translation gives CASSLEGTSGTYNEQFF.

This clone was counted a few times. The chain links TRBV3-1 (or the pseudogene TRBV3-2) to TRBJ2-2; TRBD2 is a possible D gene (7 bases). From germline, CDR1 is LGHDT and CDR2 YNNKEL (reference sequence). The CDR3 is made up of 15 amino acids. Trimming took off 10 bases at V and 0 bases at J, with 15 bases between the two ends. This CDR3 is CATSKGGANTGELFF. Here the CDR3 DNA reads TGTGCCACTTCTAAAGGGGGGGCGAACACCGGGGAGCTGTTTTTT.

This clone was picked up one time. This chain uses TRBV28 with TRBJ1-5; a weak D match, TRBD1 (5 bases). Germline V lookup: CDR1 MDHEN, CDR2 SYDVKM. Between the trimmed V and J ends, which lost 2 bases and 3 bases, there was a span of 20 bases. The CDR3 runs 18 residues. CDR3: CASSLPFRQPKLNQPQHF. DNA for the CDR3: TGTGCCAGCAGTTTACCATTCAGACAGCCTAAGCTCAATCAGCCCCAGCATTTT. The full variable domain, its missing parts supplied by reference TRBV28 and TRBJ1-5, is DVKVTQSSRYLVKRTGEKVFLECVQDMDHENMFWYRQDPGLGLRLIYFSYDVKMKEKGDIPEGYSVSREKKERFSLILESASTNQTSMYLCASSLPFRQPKLNQPQHFGDGTRLSIL.

The chain has TRBV9 and TRBJ1-3; TRBD1 matches 7 bases. CDR1 is SGDLS, CDR2 YYNGEE, per germline. There are 15 residues in the CDR3. V gave up 3 bases and J gave up 1 base; unmatched junction bases: 4. The CDR3 sequence is CASSGNRGSGNTIYF. For the CDR3, the DNA is TGTGCCAGCAGCGGGAACAGGGGTTCTGGAAACACCATATATTTT.

The DNA of the CDR3 is TGTGCCAGCAGCCAAGGTTACTATGGCTACACCTTC. Translation gives CASSQGYYGYTF. The J gene is TRBJ1-2, the V gene TRBV14; D unresolved. The CDR3 runs to 12 residues. Per the germline V gene, CDR1 is SGHDN and CDR2 is FVKESK. V lost 1 base and J 3 bases, leaving 3 bases between the germline ends.

The CDR3 here is CASSLAVLAGNYNEQFF. In DNA, the CDR3 is TGCGCCAGCAGCTTGGCCGTACTAGCGGGAAATTACAATGAGCAGTTCTTC. This chain joins TRBV5-1 and TRBJ2-1, with TRBD2 matching over 10 bases. The CDR3 length is 17 residues. The junction had 7 bases not matched to a gene; V was cut back by 0 bases and J by 4 bases. Germline-derived CDR1 and CDR2 are SGHRS and YFSETQ.

This chain links TRBV15 with TRBJ1-1; the D gene is possibly TRBD1 (5 bases). The V end lost 5 bases, the J end lost 5 bases, and 15 bases lay between the germline ends. CDR3 size: 14 residues. Germline assignment: CDR1 LNHNV and CDR2 YYDKDF (reference sequence). CDR3 DNA sequence: TGTGCCACCAGCCAAACGGCAGGGAGGACTGAAGCTTTCTTT. Protein: CATSQTAGRTEAFF. The whole variable domain, remainder taken from reference TRBV15 and TRBJ1-1, is DAMVIQNPRYQVTQFGKPVTLSCSQTLNHNVMYWYQQKSSQAPKLLFHYYDKDFNNEADTPDNFQSRRPNTSFCFLDIRSPGLGDTAMYLCATSQTAGRTEAFFGQGTRLTVV.

This clone has a handful of counts. This sequence joins TRBV5-1 and TRBJ1-3; the match to TRBD1 covers 7 bases. This CDR3 contains 18 residues. CDR1 and CDR2 (germline): SGHRS, YFSETQ. The V gene end was trimmed by 1 base and the J gene end by 0 bases; junction bases not matched to a gene: 10. The CDR3 coding sequence is TGCGCCAGCAGCTTGTGGGGTATCCGGGACAGCTCTGGAAACACCATATATTTT. Encoded protein: CASSLWGIRDSSGNTIYF.

The rearrangement links TRBV11-1 to TRBJ2-3; tentatively, D is TRBD1 (6 bases). V was cut by 4 bases and J by 2 bases, with 13 bases left in between. The CDR3 has 15 residues. CDR1 and CDR2 (germline): SGHAT, FQDESV (reference sequence). CDR3 amino acids: CASSSRQADTDTQYF. For the CDR3, the DNA is TGTGCCAGCAGCTCCCGACAGGCCGACACAGATACGCAGTATTTT.

The gene calls are TRBV6-2 or TRBV6-3 and TRBJ1-5, with TRBD1 matching over 7 bases. V was clipped by 6 bases and J by 3 bases; unmatched bases: 11. Per the germline V gene, CDR1 is MNHEY and CDR2 is SVGEGT. CDR3 size: 16 residues. Here the CDR3 DNA reads TGTGCCAGCAGCCCCTGGGGCAGGGGGGACAATCAGCCCCAGCATTTT. It encodes CASSPWGRGDNQPQHF.

In this sample, this clone turned up a few times. This chain connects TRBV5-1 to TRBJ2-1; D gene unclear. The V end lost 5 bases, the J end lost 0 bases, and 15 bases lay between the germline ends. The CDR3 covers 16 residues. Germline V CDR1 and CDR2: SGHRS, YFSETQ. CDR3 region: CASSPLIGLSYNEQFF. The CDR3 DNA follows: TGCGCCAGCAGTCCTTTGATAGGTCTCTCCTACAATGAGCAGTTCTTC. Filled out from reference TRBV5-1 and TRBJ2-1, the complete variable domain reads KAGVTQTPRYLIKTRGQQVTLSCSPISGHRSVSWYQQTPGQGLQFLFEYFSETQRNKGNFPGRFSGRQFSNSRSEMNVSTLELGDSALYLCASSPLIGLSYNEQFFGPGTRLTVL.

The chain is built from TRBV27 and TRBJ2-3; D not certain. The V and J ends lost 6 bases and 2 bases respectively, with 3 bases between them. CDR1 and CDR2 (germline): MNHEY, SMNVEV (reference sequence). The CDR3 contains 11 residues. The CDR3 loop reads CASRDTDTQYF. CDR3 nucleotide sequence: TGTGCCAGCAGAGACACAGATACGCAGTATTTT.

This clone showed up just once. The genes are TRBV4-1 and TRBJ2-7; D might be TRBD1 or TRBD2, each matching 6 bases. This CDR3 spans 15 amino acids. The V and J ends lost 0 bases and 3 bases respectively, with 12 bases between them. CDR1 MGHRA and CDR2 YSYEKL come from the germline V gene. Here the CDR3 reads CASSQDRGGGYEQYF. DNA of the CDR3: TGCGCCAGCAGCCAAGATAGAGGGGGAGGCTACGAGCAGTACTTC.

The genes are TRBV14 and TRBJ2-1; D is ambiguous. V was trimmed by 0 bases and J by 5 bases, leaving 11 bases between them. In germline, CDR1 is SGHDN, CDR2 FVKESK. This CDR3 spans 15 amino acids. The CDR3 loop is CASSQEFRPNNEQFF. The CDR3 DNA is TGTGCCAGCAGCCAAGAGTTCCGGCCAAACAATGAGCAGTTCTTC.